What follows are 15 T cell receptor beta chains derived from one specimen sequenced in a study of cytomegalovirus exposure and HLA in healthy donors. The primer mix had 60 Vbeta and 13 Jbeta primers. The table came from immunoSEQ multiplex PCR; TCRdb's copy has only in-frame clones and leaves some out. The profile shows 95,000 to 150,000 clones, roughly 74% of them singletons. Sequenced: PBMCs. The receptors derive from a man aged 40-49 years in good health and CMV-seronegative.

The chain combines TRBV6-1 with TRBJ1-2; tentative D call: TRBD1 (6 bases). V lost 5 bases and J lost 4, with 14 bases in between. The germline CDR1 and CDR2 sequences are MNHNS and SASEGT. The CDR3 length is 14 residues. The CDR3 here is CASSRGRGSYGYTF. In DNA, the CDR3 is TGTGCCAGCAGTCGTGGCAGGGGCTCCTATGGCTACACCTTC.

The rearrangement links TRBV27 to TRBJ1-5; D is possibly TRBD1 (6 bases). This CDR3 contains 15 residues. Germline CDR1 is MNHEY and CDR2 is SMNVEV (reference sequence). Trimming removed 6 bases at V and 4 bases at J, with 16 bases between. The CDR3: CASRNNGGWNQPQHF. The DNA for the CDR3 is TGTGCCAGCAGAAATAATGGGGGCTGGAATCAGCCCCAGCATTTT.

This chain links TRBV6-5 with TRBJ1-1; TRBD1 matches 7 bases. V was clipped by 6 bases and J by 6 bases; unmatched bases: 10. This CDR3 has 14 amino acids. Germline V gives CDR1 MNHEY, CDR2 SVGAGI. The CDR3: CASRQTGSSAEAFF. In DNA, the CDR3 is TGTGCCAGCAGGCAGACAGGGTCCAGCGCTGAAGCTTTCTTT.

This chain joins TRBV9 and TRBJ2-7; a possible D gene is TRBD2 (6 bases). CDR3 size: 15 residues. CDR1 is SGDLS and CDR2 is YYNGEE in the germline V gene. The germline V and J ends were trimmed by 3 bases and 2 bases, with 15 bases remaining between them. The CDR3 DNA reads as TGTGCCAGCAGCGGGGGGGACGGACCGACCTACGAGCAGTACTTC. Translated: CASSGGDGPTYEQYF.

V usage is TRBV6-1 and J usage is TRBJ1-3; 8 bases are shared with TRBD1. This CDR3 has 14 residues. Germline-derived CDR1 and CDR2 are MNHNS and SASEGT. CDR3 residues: CASWTGPSGNTIYF. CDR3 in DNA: TGTGCTTCCTGGACAGGGCCCTCTGGAAACACCATATATTTT.

The CDR3 loop is CASSPRTGVIKYEKLFF. The DNA of the CDR3 is TGTGCCAGCAGCCCTCGGACAGGGGTTATAAAGTACGAAAAACTGTTTTTT. This sequence joins TRBV7-9 and TRBJ1-4, with TRBD1 matching 9 bases. The CDR3 is 17 amino acids. Trimming removed 5 bases from V and 8 bases from J; junction bases left unmatched: 15. The V gene's germline CDR1 is SEHNR and CDR2 FQNEAQ (reference sequence).

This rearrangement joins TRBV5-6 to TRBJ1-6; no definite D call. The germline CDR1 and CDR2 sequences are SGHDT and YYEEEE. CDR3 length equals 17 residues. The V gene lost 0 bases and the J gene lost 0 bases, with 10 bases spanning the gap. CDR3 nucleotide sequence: TGTGCCAGCAGCTTGGGGGCGACGAGCTCCTATAATTCACCCCTCCACTTT. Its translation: CASSLGATSSYNSPLHF. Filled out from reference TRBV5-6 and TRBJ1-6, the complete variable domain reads DAGVTQSPTHLIKTRGQQVTLRCSPKSGHDTVSWYQQALGQGPQFIFQYYEEEERQRGNFPDRFSGHQFPNYSSELNVNALLLGDSALYLCASSLGATSSYNSPLHFGNGTRLTVT.

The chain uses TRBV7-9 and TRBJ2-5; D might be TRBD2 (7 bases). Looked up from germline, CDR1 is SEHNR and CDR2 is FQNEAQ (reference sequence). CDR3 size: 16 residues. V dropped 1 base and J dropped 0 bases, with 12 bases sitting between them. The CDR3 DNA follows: TGTGCCAGCAGCTTAGGAGGGGGGGGGCACCAAGAGACCCAGTACTTC. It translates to CASSLGGGGHQETQYF. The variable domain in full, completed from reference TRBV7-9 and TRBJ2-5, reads DTGVSQNPRHKITKRGQNVTFRCDPISEHNRLYWYRQTLGQGPEFLTYFQNEAQLEKSRLLSDRFSAERPKGSFSTLEIQRTEQGDSAMYLCASSLGGGGHQETQYFGPGTRLLVL.

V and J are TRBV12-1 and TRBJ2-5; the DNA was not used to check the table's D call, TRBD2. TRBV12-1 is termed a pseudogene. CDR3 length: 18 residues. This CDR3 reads CASSFLSGGPKPQETQYF. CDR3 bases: TGTGCCAGCAGCTTTCTTTCGGGGGGCCCTAAACCTCAAGAGACCCAGTACTTC.

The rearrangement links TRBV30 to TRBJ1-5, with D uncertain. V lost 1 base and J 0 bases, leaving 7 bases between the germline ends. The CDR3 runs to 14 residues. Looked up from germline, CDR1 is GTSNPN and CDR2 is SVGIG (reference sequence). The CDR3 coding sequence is TGTGCCTGGAGTGACTCGGTTAGCAATCAGCCCCAGCATTTT. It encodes CAWSDSVSNQPQHF.

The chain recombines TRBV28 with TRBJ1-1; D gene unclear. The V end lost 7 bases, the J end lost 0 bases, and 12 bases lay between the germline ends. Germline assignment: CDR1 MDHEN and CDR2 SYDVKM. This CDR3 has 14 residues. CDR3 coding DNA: TGTGCCAGCACTCCAGGCTCCCTGAACACTGAAGCTTTCTTT. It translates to CASTPGSLNTEAFF. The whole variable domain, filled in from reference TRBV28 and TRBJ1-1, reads DVKVTQSSRYLVKRTGEKVFLECVQDMDHENMFWYRQDPGLGLRLIYFSYDVKMKEKGDIPEGYSVSREKKERFSLILESASTNQTSMYLCASTPGSLNTEAFFGQGTRLTVV.

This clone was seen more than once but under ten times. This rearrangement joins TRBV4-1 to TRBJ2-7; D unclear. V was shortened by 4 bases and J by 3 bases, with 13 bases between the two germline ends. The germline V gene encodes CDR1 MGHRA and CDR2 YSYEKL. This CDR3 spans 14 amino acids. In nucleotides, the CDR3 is TGCGCCAGCAGCCCGACTGGATTTGGCTACGAGCAGTACTTC. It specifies CASSPTGFGYEQYF.

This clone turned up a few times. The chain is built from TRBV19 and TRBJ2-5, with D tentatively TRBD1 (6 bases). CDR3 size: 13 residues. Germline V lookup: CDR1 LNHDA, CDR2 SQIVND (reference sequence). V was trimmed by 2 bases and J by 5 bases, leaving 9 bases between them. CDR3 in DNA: TGTGCCAGTAGTATAATGGGGGCGGAGACCCAGTACTTC. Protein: CASSIMGAETQYF.

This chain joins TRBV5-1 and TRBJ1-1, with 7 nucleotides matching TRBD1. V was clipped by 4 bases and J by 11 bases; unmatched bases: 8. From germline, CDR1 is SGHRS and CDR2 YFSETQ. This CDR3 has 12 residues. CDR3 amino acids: CASSQLTGEAFF. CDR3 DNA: TGCGCCAGCAGCCAACTAACAGGGGAGGCTTTCTTT.

The CDR3 bases are TGTGCCAGCAGCATCTGGACGGGAATCACAGATACGCAGTATTTT. This sequence encodes CASSIWTGITDTQYF. The V and J genes are TRBV7-2 and TRBJ2-3, with D maybe TRBD2 (5 bases). V was shortened by 5 bases and J by 2 bases, with 14 bases between the two germline ends. The CDR3 consists of 15 residues. Germline CDR1 is SGHTA and CDR2 is FQGNSA.